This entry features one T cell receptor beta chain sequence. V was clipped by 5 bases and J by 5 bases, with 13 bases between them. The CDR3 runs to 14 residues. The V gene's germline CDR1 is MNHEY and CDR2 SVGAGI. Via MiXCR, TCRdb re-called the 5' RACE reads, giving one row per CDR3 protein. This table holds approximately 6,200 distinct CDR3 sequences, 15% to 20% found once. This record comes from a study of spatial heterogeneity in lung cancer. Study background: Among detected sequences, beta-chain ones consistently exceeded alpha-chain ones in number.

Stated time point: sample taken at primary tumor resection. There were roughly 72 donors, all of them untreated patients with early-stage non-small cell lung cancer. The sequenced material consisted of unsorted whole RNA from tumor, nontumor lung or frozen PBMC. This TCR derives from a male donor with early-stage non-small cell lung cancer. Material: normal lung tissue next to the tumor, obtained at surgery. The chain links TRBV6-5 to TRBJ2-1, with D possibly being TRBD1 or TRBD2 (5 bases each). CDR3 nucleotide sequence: TGTGCCAGCAGTGCCGGGGACGGCGACAATGAGCAGTTCTTC. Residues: CASSAGDGDNEQFF.